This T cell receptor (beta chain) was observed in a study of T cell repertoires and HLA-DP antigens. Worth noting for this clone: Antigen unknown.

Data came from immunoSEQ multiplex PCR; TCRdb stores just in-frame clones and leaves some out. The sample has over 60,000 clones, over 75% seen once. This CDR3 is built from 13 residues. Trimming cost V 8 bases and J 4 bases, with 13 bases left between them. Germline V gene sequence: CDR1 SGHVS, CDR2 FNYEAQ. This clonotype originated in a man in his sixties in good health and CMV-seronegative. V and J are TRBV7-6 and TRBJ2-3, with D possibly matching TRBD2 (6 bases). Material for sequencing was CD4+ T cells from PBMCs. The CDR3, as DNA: TGTGCCAGCCGGGGGTCCCACGCAGATACGCAGTATTTT. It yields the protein CASRGSHADTQYF.